The rows below give T cell receptor beta chains drawn from one sample of a study of T-cell memory formation after mild COVID-19. TCRdb ran MiXCR on the 5' RACE reads and lists one entry per CDR3 protein. Among 200,000 to 250,000 distinct CDR3 sequences, roughly 10% were seen once, and the ten largest hold roughly 21%. Sequenced: PBMCs or a T cell subset sorted from them (not recorded which). These receptors were taken from a man between 18 and 35 years old who had mild COVID-19 (a few samples of this study predate the infection). Cell type and time point are not known. Each CDR3 is given with its conserved first and last residue. The D gene is left open where the match is weak. Expanded clones get a size class; other rows say once, few or many, or leave the size out.

D: TRBD2; J: TRBJ2-1; size: NA; V: TRBV30; CDR3: CAWSVAGGPYNEQFF; DNA: TGTGCCTGGAGTGTTGCGGGGGGGCCCTACAATGAGCAGTTCTTC
D: TRBD2; J: TRBJ2-7; size: NA; V: TRBV9; CDR3: CASSPHSGTSSYEQYF; DNA: TGTGCCAGCAGCCCGCACTCCGGGACTAGTTCCTACGAGCAGTACTTC
D: NA; J: TRBJ2-7; size: many; V: TRBV12-3/TRBV12-4; CDR3: CASSLGGAEQYF; DNA: TGTGCCAGCAGTTTAGGGGGTGCCGAGCAGTACTTC
D: TRBD2; J: TRBJ2-1; size: many; V: TRBV27; CDR3: CASRDWRGVYNEQFF; DNA: TGTGCCAGCAGGGATTGGCGGGGGGTCTACAATGAGCAGTTCTTC
D: NA; J: TRBJ1-2; size: NA; V: TRBV11-2; CDR3: CASSPSGPYGYTF; DNA: TGTGCCAGCAGCCCTAGTGGCCCTTACGGCTACACCTTC
D: NA; J: TRBJ1-5; size: NA; V: TRBV5-1; CDR3: CASSLGHGTPNQPQHF; DNA: TGCGCCAGCAGCTTGGGGCACGGGACACCGAATCAGCCCCAGCATTTT
D: NA; J: TRBJ2-5; size: many; V: TRBV21-1; CDR3: CARRGQEETQYF; DNA: TGTGCCCGACGGGGACAAGAAGAGACCCAGTACTTC
D: NA; J: TRBJ1-1; size: few; V: TRBV12-3/TRBV12-4; CDR3: CASSFGLTEAFF; DNA: TGTGCCAGCAGTTTCGGGCTTACTGAAGCTTTCTTT
D: NA; J: TRBJ2-2; size: few; V: TRBV7-7; CDR3: CASSLVGSGTGELFF; DNA: TGTGCCAGCAGCTTAGTAGGCTCGGGGACCGGGGAGCTGTTTTTT
D: NA; J: TRBJ2-2; size: NA; V: TRBV28; CDR3: CATLSRGATGELFF; DNA: TGTGCCACCCTCTCTCGGGGCGCGACCGGGGAGCTGTTTTTT
D: TRBD1; J: TRBJ1-1; size: NA; V: TRBV5-1; CDR3: CASSLETGDATEAFF; DNA: TGCGCCAGCAGCTTGGAGACAGGGGATGCCACTGAAGCTTTCTTT
D: TRBD2; J: TRBJ2-5; size: few; V: TRBV6-4; CDR3: CASSRTSGAQETQYF; DNA: TGTGCCAGCAGTCGGACTAGCGGGGCCCAAGAGACCCAGTACTTC
D: TRBD2; J: TRBJ2-1; size: few; V: TRBV5-1; CDR3: CASSWTSNEQFF; DNA: TGCGCCAGCAGCTGGACTAGCAATGAGCAGTTCTTC
D: TRBD1; J: TRBJ1-4; size: few; V: TRBV4-1; CDR3: CASSLRGQGGMNNEKLFF; DNA: TGCGCCAGCAGCCTCCGGGGACAGGGCGGCATGAATAATGAAAAACTGTTTTTT
D: NA; J: TRBJ1-6; size: few; V: TRBV7-2; CDR3: CASGTGGIIPLHF; DNA: TGTGCCAGCGGAACGGGGGGGATTATTCCCCTCCACTTT
D: NA; J: TRBJ1-1; size: NA; V: TRBV6-5; CDR3: CASSYGSAGNTEAFF; DNA: TGTGCCAGCAGTTACGGGAGTGCGGGGAACACTGAAGCTTTCTTT
D: NA; J: TRBJ2-7; size: many; V: TRBV4-1; CDR3: CASSQVFGGAYEQYF; DNA: TGCGCCAGCAGCCAAGTTTTTGGAGGGGCCTACGAGCAGTACTTC
D: NA; J: TRBJ2-2; size: NA; V: TRBV20-1; CDR3: CSARATDSSNTGELFF; DNA: TGCAGTGCTAGGGCGACAGATAGCTCGAACACCGGGGAGCTGTTTTTT
D: TRBD2; J: TRBJ2-5; size: NA; V: TRBV7-2; CDR3: CASIRNSGALETQYF; DNA: TGTGCCAGCATTAGGAATAGCGGGGCCTTAGAGACCCAGTACTTC
D: NA; J: TRBJ2-1; size: NA; V: TRBV5-6; CDR3: CASSLGRVYNEQFF; DNA: TGTGCCAGCAGCTTGGGGCGGGTTTACAATGAGCAGTTCTTC
D: NA; J: TRBJ2-3; size: few; V: TRBV4-1; CDR3: CASSLGANTQYF; DNA: TGCGCCAGCAGCCTAGGGGCGAATACGCAGTATTTT
D: TRBD1; J: TRBJ1-2; size: few; V: TRBV6-5; CDR3: CASSSPLTGGGYTF; DNA: TGTGCCAGCAGTTCCCCCCTGACAGGGGGAGGCTACACCTTC
D: NA; J: TRBJ2-7; size: NA; V: TRBV6-5; CDR3: CASKQESPYEQYF; DNA: TGTGCCAGCAAACAGGAAAGTCCCTACGAGCAGTACTTC
D: TRBD2; J: TRBJ2-1; size: few; V: TRBV6-5; CDR3: CASRSGTRTGEQFF; DNA: TGTGCCAGCAGATCCGGGACTAGAACGGGTGAGCAGTTCTTC
D: TRBD2; J: TRBJ2-1; size: NA; V: TRBV5-1; CDR3: CASSFQLAGEVYNEQFF; DNA: TGCGCCAGCAGCTTCCAACTAGCGGGGGAGGTGTACAATGAGCAGTTCTTC
D: TRBD1; J: TRBJ2-7; size: few; V: TRBV7-9; CDR3: CASSSLTGASYEQYF; DNA: TGTGCCAGCAGCTCCCTCACAGGGGCCTCCTACGAGCAGTACTTC
D: NA; J: TRBJ2-3; size: few; V: TRBV10-1; CDR3: CASSEDREMGTDTQYF; DNA: TGCGCCAGCAGTGAGGACCGGGAGATGGGGACAGATACGCAGTATTTT
D: NA; J: TRBJ1-2; size: NA; V: TRBV12-3/TRBV12-4; CDR3: CASSFLGFDYGYTF; DNA: TGTGCCAGCAGCTTCTTAGGGTTCGACTATGGCTACACCTTC
D: NA; J: TRBJ2-3; size: NA; V: TRBV4-2; CDR3: CASSQAVVNTDTQYF; DNA: TGTGCCAGCAGCCAAGCGGTGGTAAACACAGATACGCAGTATTTT
D: NA; J: TRBJ1-5; size: few; V: TRBV7-6; CDR3: CASSLWRQPQHF; DNA: TGTGCCAGCAGCTTATGGAGGCAGCCCCAGCATTTT
D: NA; J: TRBJ2-4; size: few; V: TRBV20-1; CDR3: CSARSKGNLPNIQYF; DNA: TGCAGTGCTAGATCCAAAGGGAACTTGCCGAACATTCAGTACTTC
D: NA; J: TRBJ1-1; size: NA; V: TRBV3-1; CDR3: CASSPLRTGNTEAFF; DNA: TGTGCCAGCAGCCCCCTGAGGACGGGGAACACTGAAGCTTTCTTT
D: NA; J: TRBJ2-7; size: few; V: TRBV20-1; CDR3: CSARGLISYEQYF; DNA: TGCAGTGCTCGGGGGTTGATCTCCTACGAGCAGTACTTC
D: NA; J: TRBJ2-2; size: few; V: TRBV20-1; CDR3: CSARIQGTGELFF; DNA: TGCAGTGCTAGAATACAGGGAACCGGGGAGCTGTTTTTT
D: TRBD1; J: TRBJ1-2; size: NA; V: TRBV4-1; CDR3: CASSQYGTGVDGSSGYTF; DNA: TGCGCCAGCAGCCAATACGGGACAGGGGTTGACGGTTCGTCTGGCTACACCTTC
D: NA; J: TRBJ1-6; size: few; V: TRBV6-5; CDR3: CASCLGGNNSPLHF; DNA: TGTGCCAGCTGCCTTGGGGGTAATAATTCACCCCTCCACTTT
D: TRBD1; J: TRBJ2-7; size: NA; V: TRBV7-2; CDR3: CASSSRWTGGYEQYF; DNA: TGTGCCAGCAGCTCGAGATGGACAGGGGGCTACGAGCAGTACTTC
D: NA; J: TRBJ2-3; size: few; V: TRBV18; CDR3: CASSPPRGTDTQYF; DNA: TGTGCCAGCTCACCACCTCGGGGCACAGATACGCAGTATTTT
D: NA; J: TRBJ1-6; size: few; V: TRBV4-1; CDR3: CASSPPDGNSPLHF; DNA: TGCGCCAGCAGCCCGCCGGATGGGAATTCACCCCTCCACTTT
D: NA; J: TRBJ2-3; size: NA; V: TRBV20-1; CDR3: CSASRGTISTDTQYF; DNA: TGCAGTGCTAGCCGGGGGACCATTAGCACAGATACGCAGTATTTT
D: NA; J: TRBJ2-5; size: NA; V: TRBV7-6; CDR3: CASSWDPKTQYF; DNA: TGTGCCAGCAGTTGGGACCCGAAGACCCAGTACTTC
D: NA; J: TRBJ2-2; size: NA; V: TRBV9; CDR3: CASSGNTGELFF; DNA: TGTGCCAGCAGCGGGAACACCGGGGAGCTGTTTTTT
D: TRBD1; J: TRBJ1-2; size: NA; V: TRBV7-9; CDR3: CASSQGGASGYTF; DNA: TGTGCCAGCAGCCAGGGGGGGGCATCTGGCTACACCTTC
D: NA; J: TRBJ1-4; size: many; V: TRBV5-1; CDR3: CASSPASPVEKLFF; DNA: TGCGCCAGCAGCCCGGCGTCTCCGGTTGAAAAACTGTTTTTT
D: TRBD1; J: TRBJ1-1; size: few; V: TRBV12-3/TRBV12-4; CDR3: CASSLQGETEAFF; DNA: TGTGCCAGCAGCTTACAGGGGGAAACTGAAGCTTTCTTT
D: TRBD1; J: TRBJ2-2; size: few; V: TRBV24-1; CDR3: CATSAGQGANTGELFF; DNA: TGTGCCACCAGTGCGGGACAGGGCGCGAACACCGGGGAGCTGTTTTTT
D: NA; J: TRBJ2-7; size: few; V: TRBV5-1; CDR3: CASSLGVDVHYEQYF; DNA: TGCGCCAGCAGCTTGGGAGTCGACGTTCACTACGAGCAGTACTTC
D: NA; J: TRBJ2-3; size: few; V: TRBV4-3; CDR3: CASSQEWFRSDTQYF; DNA: TGCGCCAGCAGCCAAGAATGGTTTAGGTCGGATACGCAGTATTTT
D: NA; J: TRBJ1-2; size: few; V: TRBV5-1; CDR3: CASSLGQFIYGYTF; DNA: TGCGCCAGCAGCCTTGGACAGTTTATCTATGGCTACACCTTC
D: TRBD2; J: TRBJ2-3; size: few; V: TRBV12-3/TRBV12-4; CDR3: CASSPGGAGVSDTQYF; DNA: TGTGCCAGCAGCCCCGGGGGAGCGGGGGTTTCAGATACGCAGTATTTT
D: NA; J: TRBJ2-3; size: NA; V: TRBV4-1; CDR3: CASSRGRGATDTQYF; DNA: TGCGCCAGCAGCCGCGGCAGGGGAGCGACAGATACGCAGTATTTT
D: TRBD2; J: TRBJ2-3; size: few; V: TRBV6-5; CDR3: CASRLSGGASDTQYF; DNA: TGTGCCAGCAGGCTTAGCGGGGGGGCATCAGATACGCAGTATTTT
D: NA; J: TRBJ2-5; size: NA; V: TRBV4-2; CDR3: CASSQEGLETQYF; DNA: TGTGCCAGCAGCCAAGAAGGGTTAGAGACCCAGTACTTC